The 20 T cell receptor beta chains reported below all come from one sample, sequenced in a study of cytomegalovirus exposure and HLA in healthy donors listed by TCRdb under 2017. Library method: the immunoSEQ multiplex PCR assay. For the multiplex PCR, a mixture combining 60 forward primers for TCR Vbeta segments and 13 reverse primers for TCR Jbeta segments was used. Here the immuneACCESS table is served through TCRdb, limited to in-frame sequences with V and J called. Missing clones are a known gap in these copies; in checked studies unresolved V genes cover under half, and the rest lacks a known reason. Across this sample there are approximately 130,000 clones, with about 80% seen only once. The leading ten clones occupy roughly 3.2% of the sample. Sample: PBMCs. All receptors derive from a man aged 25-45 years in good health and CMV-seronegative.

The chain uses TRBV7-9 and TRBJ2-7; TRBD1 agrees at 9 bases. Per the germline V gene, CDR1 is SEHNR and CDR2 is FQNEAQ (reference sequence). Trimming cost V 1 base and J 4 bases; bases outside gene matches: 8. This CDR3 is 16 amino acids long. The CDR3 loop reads CASSLVGGTGRYEQYF. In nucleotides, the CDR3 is TGTGCCAGCAGCTTAGTGGGAGGGACAGGGCGGTACGAGCAGTACTTC.

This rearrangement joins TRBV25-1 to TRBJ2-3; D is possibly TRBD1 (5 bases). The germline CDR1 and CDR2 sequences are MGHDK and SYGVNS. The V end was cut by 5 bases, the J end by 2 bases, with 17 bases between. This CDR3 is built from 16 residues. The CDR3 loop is CASSLSQGRATDTQYF. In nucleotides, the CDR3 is TGTGCCAGCAGTCTAAGTCAGGGTAGGGCCACAGATACGCAGTATTTT.

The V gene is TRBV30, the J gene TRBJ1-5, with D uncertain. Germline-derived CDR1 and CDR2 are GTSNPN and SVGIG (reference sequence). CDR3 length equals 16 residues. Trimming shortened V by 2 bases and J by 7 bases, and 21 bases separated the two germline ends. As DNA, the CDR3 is TGTGCCTGGAGTCCTGCCCTAGGTCTTTCTTGGCAGCCCCAGCATTTT. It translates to CAWSPALGLSWQPQHF.

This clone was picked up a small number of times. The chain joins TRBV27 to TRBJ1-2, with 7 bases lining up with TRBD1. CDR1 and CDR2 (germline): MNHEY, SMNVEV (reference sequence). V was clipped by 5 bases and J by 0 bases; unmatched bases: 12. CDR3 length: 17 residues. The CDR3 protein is CASSIDAQGQTNYGYTF. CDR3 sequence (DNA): TGTGCCAGCAGTATCGACGCGCAGGGACAGACTAACTATGGCTACACCTTC.

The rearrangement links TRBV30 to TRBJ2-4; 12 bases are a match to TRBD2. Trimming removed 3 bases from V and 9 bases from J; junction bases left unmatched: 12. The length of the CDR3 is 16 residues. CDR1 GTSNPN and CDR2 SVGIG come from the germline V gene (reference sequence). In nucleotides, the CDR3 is TGTGCCTGGAGCCCCCTAGCGGGGGGGCCCTTAGGCATTCAGTACTTC. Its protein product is CAWSPLAGGPLGIQYF.

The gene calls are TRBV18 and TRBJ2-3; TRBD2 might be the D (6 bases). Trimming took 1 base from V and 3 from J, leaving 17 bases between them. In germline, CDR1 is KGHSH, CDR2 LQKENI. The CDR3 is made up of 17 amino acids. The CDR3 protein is CASSPQIRGAGTDTQYF. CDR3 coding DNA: TGTGCCAGCTCACCACAAATTAGGGGCGCGGGGACAGATACGCAGTATTTT.

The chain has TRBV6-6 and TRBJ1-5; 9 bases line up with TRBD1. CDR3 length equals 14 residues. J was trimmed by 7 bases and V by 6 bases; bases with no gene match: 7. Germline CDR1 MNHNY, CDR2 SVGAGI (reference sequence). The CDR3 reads CASRVDRGGQPQHF. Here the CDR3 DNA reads TGTGCCAGCAGGGTGGACAGGGGAGGGCAGCCCCAGCATTTT.

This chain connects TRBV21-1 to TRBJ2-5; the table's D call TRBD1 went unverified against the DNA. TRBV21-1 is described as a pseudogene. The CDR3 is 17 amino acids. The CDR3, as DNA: TGTGCCAGCAGCAAAGCGAAAGGGGACAGGTCAGGGGAGACCCAGTACTTC. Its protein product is CASSKAKGDRSGETQYF.

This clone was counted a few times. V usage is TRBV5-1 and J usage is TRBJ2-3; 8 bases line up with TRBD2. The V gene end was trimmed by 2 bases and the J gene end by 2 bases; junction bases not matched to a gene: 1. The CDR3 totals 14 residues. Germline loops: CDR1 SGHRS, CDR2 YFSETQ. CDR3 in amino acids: CASSFSGNTDTQYF. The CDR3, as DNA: TGCGCCAGCAGCTTTAGCGGGAACACAGATACGCAGTATTTT.

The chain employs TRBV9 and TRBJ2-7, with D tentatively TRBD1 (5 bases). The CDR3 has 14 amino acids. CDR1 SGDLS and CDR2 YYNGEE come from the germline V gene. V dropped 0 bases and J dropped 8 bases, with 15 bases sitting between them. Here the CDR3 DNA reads TGTGCCAGCAGCGTAGCGACAGACGGGTATCAGCAGTACTTC. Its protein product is CASSVATDGYQQYF.

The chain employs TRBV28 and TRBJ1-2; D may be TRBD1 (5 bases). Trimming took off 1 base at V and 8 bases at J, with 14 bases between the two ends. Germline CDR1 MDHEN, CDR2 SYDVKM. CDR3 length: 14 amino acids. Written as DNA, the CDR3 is TGTGCCAGCAGTTTATTCGGTGGGGGGACGGGCTACACCTTC. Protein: CASSLFGGGTGYTF.

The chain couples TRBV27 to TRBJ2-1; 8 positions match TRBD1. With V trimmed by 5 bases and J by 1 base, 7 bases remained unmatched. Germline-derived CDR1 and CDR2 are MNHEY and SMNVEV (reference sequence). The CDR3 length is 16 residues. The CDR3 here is CASSPPGTGSYNEQFF. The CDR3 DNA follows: TGTGCCAGCAGTCCTCCAGGGACAGGATCCTACAATGAGCAGTTCTTC.

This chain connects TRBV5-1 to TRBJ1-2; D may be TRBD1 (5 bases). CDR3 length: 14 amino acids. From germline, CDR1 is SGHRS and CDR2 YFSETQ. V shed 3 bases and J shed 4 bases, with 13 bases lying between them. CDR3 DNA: TGCGCCAGCAGCTCCGGGGGACCGGCCTATGGCTACACCTTC. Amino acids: CASSSGGPAYGYTF.

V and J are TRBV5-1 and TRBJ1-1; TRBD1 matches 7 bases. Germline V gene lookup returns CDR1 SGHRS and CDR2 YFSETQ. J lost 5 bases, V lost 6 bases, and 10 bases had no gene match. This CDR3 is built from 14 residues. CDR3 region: CASTLQGLGTEAFF. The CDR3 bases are TGCGCCAGCACCTTACAGGGGCTTGGGACTGAAGCTTTCTTT.

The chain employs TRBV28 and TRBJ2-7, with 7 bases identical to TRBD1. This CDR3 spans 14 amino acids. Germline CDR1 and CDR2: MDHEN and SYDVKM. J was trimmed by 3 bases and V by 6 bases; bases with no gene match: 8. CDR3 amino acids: CASRIRTGFYEQYF. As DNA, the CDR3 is TGTGCCAGCAGAATTAGGACAGGCTTCTACGAGCAGTACTTC.

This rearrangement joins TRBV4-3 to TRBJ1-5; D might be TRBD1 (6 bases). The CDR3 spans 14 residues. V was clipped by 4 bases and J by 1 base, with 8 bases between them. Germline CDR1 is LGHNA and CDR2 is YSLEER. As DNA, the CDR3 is TGCGCCAGCAGCCTTCAGGGGAGCAATCAGCCCCAGCATTTT. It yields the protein CASSLQGSNQPQHF.

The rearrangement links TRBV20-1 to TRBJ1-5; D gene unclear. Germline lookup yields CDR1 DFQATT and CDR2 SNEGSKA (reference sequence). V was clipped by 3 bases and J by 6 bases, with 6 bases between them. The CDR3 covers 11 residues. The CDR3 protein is CSASGGQPQHF. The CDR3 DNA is TGCAGTGCTAGTGGAGGTCAGCCCCAGCATTTT.

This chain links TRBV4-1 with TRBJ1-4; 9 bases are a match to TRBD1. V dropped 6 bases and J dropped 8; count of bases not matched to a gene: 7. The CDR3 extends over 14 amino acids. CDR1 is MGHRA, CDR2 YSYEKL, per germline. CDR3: CASSPPGTGEKLFF. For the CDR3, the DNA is TGCGCCAGCAGTCCGCCCGGGACAGGGGAAAAACTGTTTTTT.

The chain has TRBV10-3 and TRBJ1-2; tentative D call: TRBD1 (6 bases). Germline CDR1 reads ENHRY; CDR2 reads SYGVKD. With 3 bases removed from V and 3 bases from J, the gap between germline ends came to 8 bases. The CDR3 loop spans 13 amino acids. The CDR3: CAISDRGDYGYTF. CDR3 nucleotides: TGTGCCATCAGTGACAGGGGAGACTATGGCTACACCTTC.

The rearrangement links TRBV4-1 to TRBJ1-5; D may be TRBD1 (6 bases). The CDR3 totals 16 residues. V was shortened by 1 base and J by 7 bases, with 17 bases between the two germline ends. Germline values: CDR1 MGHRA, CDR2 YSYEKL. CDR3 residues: CASSQVTGMVGQPQHF. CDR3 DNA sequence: TGCGCCAGCAGCCAAGTTACAGGGATGGTCGGGCAGCCCCAGCATTTT.